These 25 T cell receptor beta chains originate from one sample sequenced in a study of blood T cell repertoires in COVID-19. The data were produced by immunoSEQ multiplex PCR, yet TCRdb's version contains in-frame clones alone and is incomplete. The table lists 250,000 or so clones, approximately 83% of them singletons, with approximately 2% in the top ten. The sequencing sample was made of PBMCs or T cells enriched from blood (not recorded which). The source of these receptors is a woman aged 45-65 years who had recovered from COVID-19.

The chain is built from TRBV5-6 and TRBJ2-7, with TRBD2 as a possible D gene (7 bases). The ends were cut back, 2 bases at V and 6 bases at J, with 18 bases in the middle. CDR3 size: 15 residues. The germline V gene has CDR1 SGHDT and CDR2 YYEEEE. DNA for the CDR3: TGTGCCAGCAGCTTTTGGGGGGCTGGGAGGGGCGAGCAGTACTTC. As protein: CASSFWGAGRGEQYF.

The rearrangement uses TRBV30 and TRBJ1-2, with 10 bases fitting TRBD1. This CDR3 contains 18 residues. Trimming cost V 4 bases and J 5 bases; bases outside gene matches: 19. From germline, CDR1 is GTSNPN and CDR2 SVGIG (reference sequence). Here the CDR3 reads CAWKNRYSNRDRGYGYTF. CDR3 nucleotides: TGTGCCTGGAAGAACCGATATTCTAACCGGGACAGGGGATATGGCTACACCTTC.

DNA of the CDR3: TGTGCCAGTACCGGGACAGGGGGCCCTTTCTCTGGAAACACCATATATTTT. Translating it yields CASTGTGGPFSGNTIYF. This rearrangement joins TRBV28 to TRBJ1-3; 12 nucleotides line up with TRBD1. The CDR3 sequence is 17 residues long. The V and J ends lost 9 bases and 0 bases, in that order; junction bases with no gene match: 9. Germline V gives CDR1 MDHEN, CDR2 SYDVKM.

This clone was seen only once. The V gene is TRBV5-4, the J gene TRBJ1-5, with TRBD1 matching 7 bases. Germline V gene lookup returns CDR1 SGHNT and CDR2 YYREEE (reference sequence). V lost 4 bases and J lost 0; bases outside the gene matches: 4. The CDR3 totals 15 residues. CDR3 amino acids: CASSKGQDSNQPQHF. The CDR3 DNA reads TGTGCCAGCAGCAAAGGACAGGATAGCAATCAGCCCCAGCATTTT.

The gene calls are TRBV7-9 and TRBJ2-2, with a tentative D call TRBD2 (6 bases). Per the germline V gene, CDR1 is SEHNR and CDR2 is FQNEAQ (reference sequence). The CDR3 is 16 amino acids. V lost 4 bases to trimming and J lost 0 bases, with 12 bases between them. The CDR3 nucleotides are TGTGCCAGCAGCTCCAGCGGGCCCGCGAACACCGGGGAGCTGTTTTTT. It specifies CASSSSGPANTGELFF.

This sequence joins TRBV30 and TRBJ2-5; 9 bases map to TRBD2. There are 14 residues in the CDR3. V was clipped by 3 bases and J by 5 bases; unmatched bases: 7. The germline CDR1 and CDR2 sequences are GTSNPN and SVGIG (reference sequence). Written as DNA, the CDR3 is TGTGCCTGGAGCACTAAAAGCGGGAGGGAGACCCAGTACTTC. It is translated as CAWSTKSGRETQYF.

The V and J genes are TRBV29-1 and TRBJ2-1; 9 nucleotides agree with TRBD2. The CDR3 contains 16 residues. Germline lookup yields CDR1 SQVTM and CDR2 ANQGSEA. Unmatched junction bases numbered 8, after V lost 0 bases and J lost 5 bases. The CDR3 loop is CSVEDPTSGYNNEQFF. The CDR3 region has the DNA TGCAGCGTTGAAGATCCGACTAGCGGATATAACAATGAGCAGTTCTTC.

The chain combines TRBV7-9 with TRBJ1-5; 9 bases agree with TRBD1. The trim removed 3 bases at V and 6 bases at J, leaving 6 bases unmatched. The CDR3 spans 15 residues. In germline, CDR1 is SEHNR, CDR2 FQNEAQ (reference sequence). DNA of the CDR3: TGTGCCAGCAGCTTGGGTGGGACAGGGACTCAGCCCCAGCATTTT. This translates into CASSLGGTGTQPQHF.

The V gene is TRBV3-1 (or the pseudogene TRBV3-2), the J gene TRBJ2-3, with 7 bases fitting TRBD2. Germline lookup yields CDR1 LGHDT and CDR2 YNNKEL (reference sequence). The CDR3 has 16 residues. V shed 5 bases and J 0 bases; nucleotides not matched to a gene: 8. As DNA, the CDR3 is TGTGCCAGCAGCTCCCGACTAGCTGCTAGCACAGATACGCAGTATTTT. This sequence encodes CASSSRLAASTDTQYF.

This chain links TRBV7-8 with TRBJ1-5, with D hard to call. This CDR3 spans 15 amino acids. The V end was cut by 2 bases, the J end by 1 base, with 9 bases between. Germline loops: CDR1 SGHVS, CDR2 FQNEAQ. The CDR3 reads CASSLSAGSNQPQHF. CDR3 DNA: TGTGCCAGCAGCTTATCGGCAGGAAGCAATCAGCCCCAGCATTTT.

The gene calls are TRBV7-3 and TRBJ2-3, with 11 positions matching TRBD2. This CDR3 is 14 amino acids long. Germline assignment: CDR1 SGHTA and CDR2 FQGTGA. V dropped 8 bases and J dropped 3; count of bases not matched to a gene: 4. CDR3 sequence (DNA): TGTGCCAGCCATAGCGGGAGGGTAACAGATACGCAGTATTTT. As protein: CASHSGRVTDTQYF. Complete variable domain (other parts from reference TRBV7-3 and TRBJ2-3): GAGVSQTPSNKVTEKGKYVELRCDPISGHTALYWYRQSLGQGPEFLIYFQGTGAADDSGLPNDRFFAVRPEGSVSTLKIQRTERGDSAVYLCASHSGRVTDTQYFGPGTRLTVL.

This clone was seen only once. The chain carries TRBV9 and TRBJ2-7, with TRBD2 identical over 10 bases. Trimming removed 0 bases from V and 5 bases from J; junction bases left unmatched: 5. Per the germline V gene, CDR1 is SGDLS and CDR2 is YYNGEE. The CDR3 loop spans 15 amino acids. CDR3 protein: CASSVAPSGSDEQYF. The CDR3 DNA reads as TGTGCCAGCAGCGTAGCTCCTAGCGGGAGTGACGAGCAGTACTTC.

J is TRBJ1-6 and V is TRBV12-3 or TRBV12-4; 8 nucleotides match TRBD1. Unmatched junction bases numbered 9, after V lost 2 bases and J lost 18 bases. This CDR3 has 13 amino acids. CDR3 residues: CASSLYLGQVSHF. DNA of the CDR3: TGTGCCAGCAGTTTATATCTGGGACAGGTTTCCCACTTT.

J is TRBJ1-4 and V is TRBV7-9; no definite D call. Deletions cut 3 bases from V and 7 bases from J, with 6 bases between. CDR1 is SEHNR, CDR2 FQNEAQ, per germline (reference sequence). The length of the CDR3 is 12 residues. The CDR3 DNA is TGTGCCAGCAGCTTTCAATTTGAAAAACTGTTTTTT. This gives the protein CASSFQFEKLFF.

J is TRBJ1-6 and V is TRBV10-1; TRBD1 matches 10 bases. Germline-derived CDR1 and CDR2 are WNHNN and SYGVQD (reference sequence). The CDR3 spans 15 residues. Losses at the gene ends were 7 bases for V and 7 bases for J; bases not matched to a gene: 7. The CDR3, as DNA: TGCGCCAGCACCCCCCAGGGACAGGGGAATTCACCCCTCCACTTT. This sequence encodes CASTPQGQGNSPLHF.

The V call is TRBV19, the J call TRBJ1-2, with TRBD1 matching 9 bases. The germline gives CDR1 LNHDA, CDR2 SQIVND (reference sequence). V was pared by 5 bases and J by 1 base, with 11 bases of the junction left unmatched. The length of the CDR3 is 17 residues. Here the CDR3 DNA reads TGTGCCAGTAGTCCGTCGGATGGGACAGGGCGTAACTATGGCTACACCTTC. Encoded protein: CASSPSDGTGRNYGYTF.

The chain is built from TRBV3-1 (or the pseudogene TRBV3-2) and TRBJ1-6, with D maybe TRBD1 (6 bases). This CDR3 comprises 15 residues. Trimming left V 3 bases short and J 4 bases short, with 10 bases between. Looked up from germline, CDR1 is LGHDT and CDR2 is YNNKEL (reference sequence). The CDR3 reads CASSQAGVYNSPLHF. The CDR3 DNA reads TGTGCCAGCAGCCAGGCAGGGGTTTATAATTCACCCCTCCACTTT.

This chain uses TRBV11-2 with TRBJ1-2; D is unresolved. Germline lookup yields CDR1 SGHAT and CDR2 FQNNGV. The length of the CDR3 is 17 residues. The V end lost 1 base, the J end lost 2 bases, and 17 bases lay between the germline ends. The CDR3 region is CASSLASVQAENYGYTF. The CDR3 nucleotides are TGTGCCAGCAGCTTAGCTTCTGTTCAGGCAGAAAACTATGGCTACACCTTC.

This clone was observed once. The rearrangement joins TRBV5-1 to TRBJ2-5; D is possibly TRBD2 (5 bases). This CDR3 has 14 amino acids. V dropped 0 bases and J dropped 5 bases, with 11 bases sitting between them. Germline CDR1 SGHRS, CDR2 YFSETQ. The DNA for the CDR3 is TGCGCCAGCAGCTTGGTAGGCGGGCTGGAGACCCAGTACTTC. Its translation is CASSLVGGLETQYF. The entire variable domain, with the rest obtained from reference TRBV5-1 and TRBJ2-5, is as follows: KAGVTQTPRYLIKTRGQQVTLSCSPISGHRSVSWYQQTPGQGLQFLFEYFSETQRNKGNFPGRFSGRQFSNSRSEMNVSTLELGDSALYLCASSLVGGLETQYFGPGTRLLVL.

The V and J genes are TRBV24-1 and TRBJ1-1; possibly TRBD1 for D (6 bases). The CDR3 consists of 13 residues. Germline loops: CDR1 KGHDR, CDR2 SFDVKD. Trimming took off 9 bases at V and 1 base at J, with 11 bases between the two ends. The CDR3 DNA follows: TGTGCCACCTCGGGGGGCCCGAACACTGAAGCTTTCTTT. Translating it yields CATSGGPNTEAFF.

The count of this clone is one. The chain is built from TRBV5-6 and TRBJ2-3; TRBD2 matches at 9 bases. The J segment lost 1 base and the V segment lost 2 bases, leaving 11 bases of the junction unmatched. Germline CDR1 SGHDT, CDR2 YYEEEE. The CDR3 loop spans 18 amino acids. The CDR3 nucleotides are TGTGCCAGCAGCTTTATTCCAGCGGGGGGCCCACGCACAGATACGCAGTATTTT. As protein: CASSFIPAGGPRTDTQYF.

The rearrangement links TRBV29-1 to TRBJ2-5; D is perhaps TRBD1 (5 bases). In germline, CDR1 is SQVTM, CDR2 ANQGSEA. V gave up 1 base and J gave up 2 bases, with 14 bases separating them. This CDR3 contains 15 residues. The CDR3 coding sequence is TGCAGCGTTGAAGGTGTAGGGGCAGCTCAAGAGACCCAGTACTTC. Translated: CSVEGVGAAQETQYF.

V and J are TRBV14 and TRBJ2-3; 7 bases map to TRBD1. Germline V gene lookup returns CDR1 SGHDN and CDR2 FVKESK. The CDR3 runs to 15 residues. Germline trimming cut 4 bases from V and 6 bases from J; bases unmatched to any gene: 10. CDR3: CASSPFRDSTDTQYF. The DNA of the CDR3 is TGTGCCAGCAGCCCTTTTCGGGACAGTACGGATACGCAGTATTTT.

The V call is TRBV12-3 or TRBV12-4, the J call TRBJ2-7, with D maybe TRBD2 (6 bases). Trimming shortened V by 3 bases and J by 5 bases, and 8 bases separated the two germline ends. The CDR3 extends over 12 amino acids. The CDR3 sequence: CASSLDYHEQYF. The CDR3 nucleotides read TGTGCCAGCAGTTTGGACTACCACGAGCAGTACTTC.

The chain has TRBV28 and TRBJ2-5; 7 nucleotides align to TRBD1. Germline V gene sequence: CDR1 MDHEN, CDR2 SYDVKM. V lost 7 bases to trimming and J lost 5 bases; unmatched junction nucleotides: 13. This CDR3 comprises 15 residues. The CDR3 loop is CASNRGRPGKETQYF. The CDR3 DNA reads as TGTGCCAGCAACAGGGGACGGCCCGGGAAGGAGACCCAGTACTTC. Full variable domain (outside the CDR3, taken from reference TRBV28 and TRBJ2-5): DVKVTQSSRYLVKRTGEKVFLECVQDMDHENMFWYRQDPGLGLRLIYFSYDVKMKEKGDIPEGYSVSREKKERFSLILESASTNQTSMYLCASNRGRPGKETQYFGPGTRLLVL.